Shown below are 32 T cell receptor beta chains from a single sample sequenced in a study of T cell responses to AZD1222 COVID-19 vaccine. TCRdb's table, derived via immunoSEQ multiplex PCR, lists solely in-frame clones and lacks some. The sample includes some 150,000 clones, less than 90% of them seen just once. The sample in question was peripheral blood, obtained on day 0 of AZD1222 vaccination. These receptors were taken from an adult in good health.

This chain connects TRBV4-3 to TRBJ1-4; 11 bases align to TRBD1. The germline gives CDR1 LGHNA, CDR2 YSLEER. After removal of 4 bases from V and 7 bases from J, the junction contained 11 bases not matched to a gene. This CDR3 spans 17 amino acids. For the CDR3, the DNA is TGCGCCAGCAGCCGTAGGTTAACAGGGACAGGGGGTGAAAAACTGTTTTTT. Translated, it gives CASSRRLTGTGGEKLFF.

This clone came up once. The chain uses TRBV5-1 and TRBJ1-2, with TRBD1 matching 9 bases. Germline CDR1 reads SGHRS; CDR2 reads YFSETQ. After removal of 4 bases from V and 8 bases from J, the junction contained 9 bases not matched to a gene. The CDR3 has 14 residues. The CDR3: CASSDRQGDSGYTF. As DNA, the CDR3 is TGCGCCAGCAGCGATCGACAGGGGGATTCGGGCTACACCTTC.

The chain is built from TRBV28 and TRBJ2-7; no definite D call. CDR1 is MDHEN, CDR2 SYDVKM, per germline. CDR3 size: 15 residues. Trimming took 6 bases from V and 5 from J, leaving 20 bases between them. In nucleotides, the CDR3 is TGTGCCAGCAGCACCCTAGGACCGATGAAGCACGAGCAGTACTTC. Translation gives CASSTLGPMKHEQYF.

The chain recombines TRBV3-1 (or the pseudogene TRBV3-2) with TRBJ1-1, with D hard to call. Trimming took off 0 bases at V and 1 base at J, with 9 bases between the two ends. Germline V gene data show CDR1 as LGHDT and CDR2 as YNNKEL (reference sequence). This CDR3 is built from 15 residues. The CDR3 nucleotides read TGTGCCAGCAGCCAAGATAGACGGTCGAACACTGAAGCTTTCTTT. Protein sequence: CASSQDRRSNTEAFF.

This sequence joins TRBV19 and TRBJ1-5; 10 bases fit TRBD1. The CDR3 covers 13 residues. The germline V gene has CDR1 LNHDA and CDR2 SQIVND (reference sequence). The V and J ends lost 5 bases and 6 bases, in that order; junction bases with no gene match: 1. The DNA for the CDR3 is TGTGCCAGTAGTGGGACAGGGGTTCAGCCCCAGCATTTT. This gives the protein CASSGTGVQPQHF. Using reference TRBV19 and TRBJ1-5 for the parts outside the CDR3, the full variable domain is DGGITQSPKYLFRKEGQNVTLSCEQNLNHDAMYWYRQDPGQGLRLIYYSQIVNDFQKGDIAEGYSVSREKKESFPLTVTSAQKNPTAFYLCASSGTGVQPQHFGDGTRLSIL.

This clone came up a few times. The chain has TRBV13 and TRBJ2-1; 14 nucleotides align to TRBD2. Per germline, CDR1 PRHDT and CDR2 FYEKMQ (reference sequence). V was pared by 4 bases and J by 9 bases, with 8 bases of the junction left unmatched. The CDR3 has 16 residues. The CDR3 DNA is TGTGCCAGCAGCTCCGGGACTAGCGGGGGCGCAGGTGAGCAGTTCTTC. Its translation: CASSSGTSGGAGEQFF.

V usage is TRBV7-2 and J usage is TRBJ2-1, with 12 bases aligning to TRBD2. Germline V CDR1 and CDR2: SGHTA, FQGNSA. Germline trimming cut 2 bases from V and 2 bases from J; bases unmatched to any gene: 10. The CDR3 is made up of 19 amino acids. For the CDR3, the DNA is TGTGCCAGCAGCTTATCGGCTAGCGGGGGGGCCGGCCCCTACAATGAGCAGTTCTTC. Protein product: CASSLSASGGAGPYNEQFF.

The rearrangement links TRBV10-3 to TRBJ1-1, with D hard to call. The germline CDR1 and CDR2 sequences are ENHRY and SYGVKD. Trimming removed 3 bases from V and 0 bases from J, with 11 bases in between. The CDR3 runs 15 residues. The CDR3 bases are TGTGCCATCAGTGATGGAGGCACTATGAACACTGAAGCTTTCTTT. As protein: CAISDGGTMNTEAFF.

This sequence joins TRBV9 and TRBJ2-7; a possible D gene is TRBD1 (6 bases). This CDR3 comprises 15 residues. The V end was cut by 0 bases, the J end by 0 bases, with 10 bases between. In germline, CDR1 is SGDLS, CDR2 YYNGEE. CDR3 sequence reads: CASSVGDTSSYEQYF. CDR3 nucleotide sequence: TGTGCCAGCAGCGTAGGGGACACTTCCTCCTACGAGCAGTACTTC.

The chain combines TRBV2 with TRBJ2-3; D possibly matches TRBD1 or TRBD2 (5 bases each). This CDR3 is 18 amino acids long. Germline CDR1 and CDR2: SNHLY and FYNNEI. The V gene lost 7 bases and the J gene lost 0 bases, with 23 bases spanning the gap. The CDR3 DNA sequence: TGTGCCAGCATCTCCGAGGGACCGGTCCCAAAGAGCACAGATACGCAGTATTTT. This sequence encodes CASISEGPVPKSTDTQYF.

The chain is built from TRBV5-1 and TRBJ2-1; D possibly uses TRBD1 or TRBD2 (6 bases each). CDR1 SGHRS and CDR2 YFSETQ come from the germline V gene. This CDR3 comprises 17 residues. Trimming pared 0 bases from V and 2 bases from J, leaving 15 bases between. In DNA, the CDR3 is TGCGCCAGCAGCTTGGGAGGGGGGCCAGGAGCCTACAATGAGCAGTTCTTC. Translating gives CASSLGGGPGAYNEQFF.

This chain connects TRBV9 to TRBJ1-6, with a possible D match to TRBD1 (6 bases). CDR3 size: 13 residues. The germline V gene encodes CDR1 SGDLS and CDR2 YYNGEE. The V gene lost 4 bases and the J gene lost 10 bases, with 12 bases spanning the gap. In nucleotides, the CDR3 is TGTGCCAGCAGCCCCGGGGGGCCCTCACCCCTCCACTTT. Its translation: CASSPGGPSPLHF.

This clone has a handful of counts. The chain employs TRBV18 and TRBJ1-4, with D possibly matching TRBD1 (5 bases). Deletions cut 0 bases from V and 5 bases from J, with 16 bases between. This CDR3 contains 17 residues. The germline CDR1 and CDR2 sequences are KGHSH and LQKENI. In nucleotides, the CDR3 is TGTGCCAGCTCACCACCCCGAGCAGGGCCGGGAAATGAAAAACTGTTTTTT. It is translated as CASSPPRAGPGNEKLFF. Full variable domain (outside the CDR3, taken from reference TRBV18 and TRBJ1-4): NAGVMQNPRHLVRRRGQEARLRCSPMKGHSHVYWYRQLPEEGLKFMVYLQKENIIDESGMPKERFSAEFPKEGPSILRIQQVVRGDSAAYFCASSPPRAGPGNEKLFFGSGTQLSVL.

The chain has TRBV6-2 or TRBV6-3 and TRBJ1-2; perhaps TRBD1 as D (5 bases). Trimming left V 4 bases short and J 3 bases short, with 9 bases between. From germline, CDR1 is MNHEY and CDR2 SVGEGT. The CDR3 covers 13 residues. The CDR3 DNA reads as TGTGCCAGCAGTTCGACAGAGGACTATGGCTACACCTTC. It translates to CASSSTEDYGYTF.

The rearrangement links TRBV5-4 to TRBJ1-2; D not resolved. The CDR3 contains 16 residues. Trimming cost V 4 bases and J 3 bases, with 19 bases left between them. CDR1 is SGHNT, CDR2 YYREEE, per germline (reference sequence). The CDR3 sequence is CASSRYERVVDYGYTF. DNA of the CDR3: TGTGCCAGCAGCCGGTACGAAAGGGTGGTGGACTATGGCTACACCTTC.

Note on this clone: Other nucleotide sequences from this sample produce the same CDR3. This sequence joins TRBV28 and TRBJ2-7; D is possibly TRBD1 (7 bases). This CDR3 is 13 amino acids long. V shed 6 bases and J shed 6 bases, with 15 bases lying between them. The germline V gene has CDR1 MDHEN and CDR2 SYDVKM. CDR3 protein: CASRTGTVGEQYF. The CDR3 DNA reads as TGTGCCAGCAGGACAGGGACTGTAGGCGAGCAGTACTTC.

The V call is TRBV6-5, the J call TRBJ1-1; D is undetermined. V dropped 5 bases and J dropped 1 base, with 5 bases sitting between them. Germline loops: CDR1 MNHEY, CDR2 SVGAGI. The CDR3 consists of 12 residues. Here the CDR3 DNA reads TGTGCCAGCAGTCTAAAGAACACTGAAGCTTTCTTT. This gives the protein CASSLKNTEAFF.

The chain couples TRBV3-1 (or the pseudogene TRBV3-2) to TRBJ2-3; D remains unclear. This CDR3 has 13 residues. Per the germline V gene, CDR1 is LGHDT and CDR2 is YNNKEL (reference sequence). V was pared by 1 base and J by 2 bases, with 4 bases between. The CDR3 sequence: CASSQVYTDTQYF. The DNA for the CDR3 is TGTGCCAGCAGCCAAGTGTACACAGATACGCAGTATTTT.

J is TRBJ1-4 and V is TRBV5-6, with no clear D. Germline-derived CDR1 and CDR2 are SGHDT and YYEEEE. This CDR3 comprises 14 residues. Trimming cost V 4 bases and J 7 bases, with 14 bases left between them. In DNA form, the CDR3 reads TGTGCCAGCAGCCTGGGCATGTTTGGTGAAAAACTGTTTTTT. Residues: CASSLGMFGEKLFF.

The V and J genes are TRBV19 and TRBJ1-2; the D gene is possibly TRBD1 (6 bases). CDR1 is LNHDA, CDR2 SQIVND, per germline (reference sequence). The V end lost 4 bases, the J end lost 6 bases, and 18 bases lay between the germline ends. This CDR3 is built from 15 residues. The CDR3 sequence is CASSNPQGGGDGYTF. CDR3 DNA sequence: TGTGCCAGTAGTAATCCCCAAGGAGGGGGGGATGGCTACACCTTC.

The chain links TRBV11-2 to TRBJ1-2; a possible D gene is TRBD1 (6 bases). V was pared by 3 bases and J by 2 bases, with 10 bases between. Germline lookup yields CDR1 SGHAT and CDR2 FQNNGV. CDR3 length equals 14 residues. CDR3: CASSLATGNYGYTF. The CDR3, as DNA: TGTGCCAGCAGCTTGGCCACAGGGAACTATGGCTACACCTTC.

The rearrangement links TRBV5-4 to TRBJ1-6; 8 bases agree with TRBD1. The germline CDR1 and CDR2 sequences are SGHNT and YYREEE (reference sequence). The V and J ends lost 0 bases and 6 bases, in that order; junction bases with no gene match: 8. This CDR3 has 17 residues. The CDR3, as DNA: TGTGCCAGCAGCTTGGCAGGACAGGGTAGAGGTAATTCACCCCTCCACTTT. As protein: CASSLAGQGRGNSPLHF.

This chain links TRBV13 with TRBJ2-7; a weak D match, TRBD1 (6 bases). Trimming removed 5 bases from V and 0 bases from J, with 11 bases in between. Germline V CDR1 and CDR2: PRHDT, FYEKMQ (reference sequence). The CDR3 is made up of 14 amino acids. The DNA of the CDR3 is TGTGCCAGCAGCCCGCAGGGGTTCTCCTACGAGCAGTACTTC. Translating it yields CASSPQGFSYEQYF.

The rearrangement links TRBV5-4 to TRBJ1-2; D may be TRBD1 (5 bases). Germline-derived CDR1 and CDR2 are SGHNT and YYREEE (reference sequence). This CDR3 region has 14 residues. Trimming removed 4 bases from V and 0 bases from J, with 10 bases in between. CDR3 protein: CASSQPGTNYGYTF. CDR3 DNA: TGTGCCAGCAGCCAACCAGGGACTAACTATGGCTACACCTTC.

The chain uses TRBV29-1 and TRBJ2-5, with D perhaps matching TRBD1 (6 bases). The CDR3 has 14 amino acids. CDR1 SQVTM and CDR2 ANQGSEA come from the germline V gene. The CDR3, as DNA: TGCGCTTACCTAGGGGGACAAAATTTGGAGACCCAGTACTTC. This codes for CAYLGGQNLETQYF.

CDR3 amino acids: CASSLFGGQGRYEQYF. The CDR3 bases are TGTGCCAGCAGTTTATTCGGTGGACAGGGAAGATACGAGCAGTACTTC. The chain combines TRBV28 with TRBJ2-7; 8 nucleotides align to TRBD1. V gave up 1 base and J gave up 4 bases; unmatched junction bases: 9. This CDR3 has 16 amino acids. Germline CDR1 MDHEN, CDR2 SYDVKM.

This chain uses TRBV11-3 with TRBJ2-7; the D is unclear. The CDR3 is 13 amino acids. The germline V gene has CDR1 SGHNT and CDR2 YENEEA. V lost 1 base and J 6 bases, leaving 10 bases between the germline ends. The CDR3 nucleotides read TGTGCCAGCAGCTTAGGTGTGGGCGGCGAGCAGTACTTC. Its protein is CASSLGVGGEQYF.

The V gene is TRBV13, the J gene TRBJ1-1, with D maybe TRBD1 (5 bases). The germline CDR1 and CDR2 sequences are PRHDT and FYEKMQ (reference sequence). CDR3 length: 16 residues. The V and J ends lost 4 bases and 2 bases respectively, with 17 bases between them. The CDR3 nucleotides are TGTGCCAGCAGCTCCCGCCTCGGACAACTTAACACTGAAGCTTTCTTT. This encodes CASSSRLGQLNTEAFF.

The rearrangement joins TRBV7-9 to TRBJ2-1; D might be TRBD2 (6 bases). The germline CDR1 and CDR2 sequences are SEHNR and FQNEAQ (reference sequence). The CDR3 runs 13 residues. Between the trimmed V and J ends, which lost 10 bases and 11 bases, there was a span of 21 bases. The CDR3 region has the DNA TGTGCCACCTTGATCGGGACTCCGTTTCAGCAGTTCTTC. Protein product: CATLIGTPFQQFF.

This clone was found a few times. The chain couples TRBV15 to TRBJ2-3; the D is unclear. Germline values: CDR1 LNHNV, CDR2 YYDKDF (reference sequence). The CDR3 consists of 13 residues. V shed 0 bases and J shed 4 bases, with 5 bases lying between them. CDR3 protein: CATSRDGADTQYF. CDR3 DNA: TGTGCCACCAGCAGAGATGGGGCAGATACGCAGTATTTT.

The rearrangement uses TRBV7-9 and TRBJ2-3; D gene ambiguous. This CDR3 has 15 residues. Germline V gene data show CDR1 as SEHNR and CDR2 as FQNEAQ (reference sequence). Trimming stripped 2 bases from V and 0 bases from J, with 9 bases between. As DNA, the CDR3 is TGTGCCAGCAGCTTAAACAGCCCTAGCACAGATACGCAGTATTTT. Protein sequence: CASSLNSPSTDTQYF.

The chain carries TRBV19 and TRBJ2-7; 8 nucleotides align to TRBD2. CDR1 is LNHDA and CDR2 is SQIVND in the germline V gene (reference sequence). The V gene end was trimmed by 2 bases and the J gene end by 3 bases; junction bases not matched to a gene: 6. The CDR3 spans 15 residues. CDR3 sequence: CASSIWAGGNYEQYF. The CDR3 coding sequence is TGTGCCAGTAGTATATGGGCGGGGGGCAACTACGAGCAGTACTTC.